Presented here are 5 T cell receptor beta chains from one specimen sequenced in a study of T cells after yellow fever vaccination (dated by TCRdb to between 2018 and 2021). The treatment or condition label here, explained by the study, means: live attenuated yellow fever vaccine strain. The protocol used for the library was 5' RACE. The data were produced on an Illumina HiSeq 2500. TCRdb itself trimmed the public reads at Q25 with fastp, ran MiXCR and retained productive beta chains. Entries are consolidated by CDR3 protein sequence, retaining the most common genes and DNA. The table for this sample lists tens of thousands of distinct CDR3 sequences; 7.7% of them were counted only once. The ten largest clones capture roughly two fifths of the sample. Sequenced material: CD8+ T cells sorted from PBMCs, taken on the day of the yellow fever booster vaccination. The receptors here all came from a man between 25 and 39 years old who received the YFV17D yellow fever vaccine.

This clonotype was counted a few times. V is TRBV4-3 and J is TRBJ1-1; the D is unclear. Trimming left V 1 base short and J 1 base short, with 10 bases between. Per the germline V gene, CDR1 is LGHNA and CDR2 is YSLEER. The CDR3 length is 15 residues. The CDR3 loop is CASSQGILQNTEAFF. The CDR3 DNA is TGCGCCAGCAGCCAAGGAATTCTGCAGAACACTGAAGCTTTCTTT.

In this sample, this clonotype turned up many times. CDR3 coding DNA: TGTGCCAGCAGCTTGGGACTAGCGGGAGAGGATGAGCAGTTCTTC. This translates into CASSLGLAGEDEQFF. The V and J genes are TRBV7-9 and TRBJ2-1; 14 bases align to TRBD2. The germline V gene has CDR1 SEHNR and CDR2 FQNEAQ (reference sequence). V was clipped by 3 bases and J by 8 bases; unmatched bases: 3. The CDR3 has 15 residues.

This clonotype was seen a handful of times. J is TRBJ2-7 and V is TRBV19, with TRBD1 matching over 7 bases. The CDR3 has 12 residues. The V and J ends lost 6 bases and 1 base, in that order; junction bases with no gene match: 0. In germline, CDR1 is LNHDA, CDR2 SQIVND (reference sequence). In nucleotides, the CDR3 is TGTGCCAGTAGGGGACAGTCCTACGAGCAGTACTTC. Translating it yields CASRGQSYEQYF.

The chain uses TRBV14 and TRBJ1-5, with no clear D. CDR3 length equals 17 residues. V lost 8 bases to trimming and J lost 0 bases, with 20 bases between them. Per germline, CDR1 SGHDN and CDR2 FVKESK. The CDR3 here is CASLAPTRQYSNQPQHF. CDR3 sequence (DNA): TGTGCCAGCTTAGCCCCTACTAGACAATATAGCAATCAGCCCCAGCATTTT.

The J gene is TRBJ2-1, the V gene TRBV20-1; D gene unclear. Per the germline V gene, CDR1 is DFQATT and CDR2 is SNEGSKA (reference sequence). The CDR3 has 16 residues. Trimming shortened V by 3 bases and J by 0 bases, and 15 bases separated the two germline ends. The CDR3 bases are TGCAGTGCTAGTCAGCAGGCCGATCGCTCCTACAATGAGCAGTTCTTC. Protein product: CSASQQADRSYNEQFF.